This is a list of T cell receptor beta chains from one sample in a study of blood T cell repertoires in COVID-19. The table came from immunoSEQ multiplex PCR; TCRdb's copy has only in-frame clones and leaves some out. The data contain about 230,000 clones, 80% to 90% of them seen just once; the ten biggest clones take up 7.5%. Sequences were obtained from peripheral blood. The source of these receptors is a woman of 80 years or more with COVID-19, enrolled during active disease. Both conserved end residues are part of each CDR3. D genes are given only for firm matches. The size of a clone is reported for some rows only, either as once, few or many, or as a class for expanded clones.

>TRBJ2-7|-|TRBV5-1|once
CASSPDNSYEQYF
TGCGCCAGCAGCCCCGACAACTCCTACGAGCAGTACTTC
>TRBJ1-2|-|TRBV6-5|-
CASSYESAVSYGYTF
TGTGCCAGCAGTTACGAGTCCGCCGTGAGCTATGGCTACACCTTC
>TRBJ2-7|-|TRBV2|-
CASSRASYEQYF
TGTGCCAGCAGCAGGGCCTCCTACGAGCAGTACTTC
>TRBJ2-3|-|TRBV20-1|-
CSATPSDTQYF
TGCAGTGCTACCCCCTCAGATACGCAGTATTTT
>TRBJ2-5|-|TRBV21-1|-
CASSKEDSKETQYF
TGTGCCAGCAGCAAAGAGGACAGTAAAGAGACCCAGTACTTC
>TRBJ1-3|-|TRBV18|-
CASSPPGGSYVGNTIYF
TGTGCCAGCTCACCACCCGGGGGTTCATATGTTGGAAACACCATATATTTT
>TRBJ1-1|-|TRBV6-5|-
CASSPGSRNTEAFF
TGTGCCAGCAGCCCAGGGTCCAGGAACACTGAAGCTTTCTTT
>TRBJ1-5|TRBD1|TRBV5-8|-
CASSLTGTGNQPQHF
TGTGCCAGCAGCTTAACCGGGACAGGAAATCAGCCCCAGCATTTT
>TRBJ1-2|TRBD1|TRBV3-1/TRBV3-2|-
CASSQRTGDYGYTF
TGTGCCAGCAGCCAACGGACAGGGGACTATGGCTACACCTTC
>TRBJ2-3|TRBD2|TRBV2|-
CASLAGGRTQYF
TGTGCCAGCTTAGCGGGGGGGCGTACGCAGTATTTT
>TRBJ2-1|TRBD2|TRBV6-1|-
CASSERRPGLGTNEQFF
TGTGCCAGCAGTGAAAGACGGCCGGGACTAGGCACGAATGAGCAGTTCTTC
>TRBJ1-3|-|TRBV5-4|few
CASSLQGSGNTIYF
TGTGCCAGCAGCTTACAGGGCTCTGGAAACACCATATATTTT
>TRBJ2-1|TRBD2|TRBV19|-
CASSVLTSGVYNEQFF
TGTGCCAGTAGTGTCTTGACTAGCGGGGTTTACAATGAGCAGTTCTTC
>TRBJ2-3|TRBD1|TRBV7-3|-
CASSLAGGWTDTQYF
TGTGCCAGCAGCTTAGCAGGGGGCTGGACAGATACGCAGTATTTT
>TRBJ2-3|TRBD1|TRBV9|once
CASSVPPNTGQTSTDTQYF
TGTGCCAGCAGCGTCCCACCAAATACGGGACAGACCAGCACAGATACGCAGTATTTT
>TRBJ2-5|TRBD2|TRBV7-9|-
CASSLGTSGRHSDF
TGTGCCAGCAGCTTAGGGACTAGCGGGAGACATAGCGACTTC
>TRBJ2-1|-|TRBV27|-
CASSLSGTRNEQFF
TGTGCCAGCAGTTTAAGTGGGACAAGGAATGAGCAGTTCTTC
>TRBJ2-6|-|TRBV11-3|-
CASSRGLTSGANVLTF
TGTGCCAGCAGCCGTGGCCTCACCTCTGGGGCCAACGTCCTGACTTTC
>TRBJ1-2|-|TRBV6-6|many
CASSYSGVFGYTF
TGTGCCAGCAGTTACTCCGGGGTTTTTGGCTACACCTTC
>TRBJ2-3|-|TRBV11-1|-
CASSPRTAGDTQYF
TGTGCCAGCAGCCCTAGGACAGCTGGAGATACGCAGTATTTT
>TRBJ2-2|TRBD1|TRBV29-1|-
CSVFGTGVIGGELFF
TGCAGCGTTTTTGGTACAGGGGTGATAGGCGGGGAGCTGTTTTTT
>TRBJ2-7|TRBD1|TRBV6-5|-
CASSGDRRTYEQYF
TGTGCCAGCAGCGGGGACAGGAGAACCTACGAGCAGTACTTC
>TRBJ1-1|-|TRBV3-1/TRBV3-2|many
CASSQGIRGAFF
TGTGCCAGCAGCCAAGGGATAAGGGGAGCTTTCTTT
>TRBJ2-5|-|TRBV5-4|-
CASSSPPQETQYF
TGTGCCAGCAGCTCCCCCCCTCAAGAGACCCAGTACTTC
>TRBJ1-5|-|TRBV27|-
CASSLAGARQPQHF
TGTGCCAGCAGTTTAGCAGGGGCTCGTCAGCCCCAGCATTTT
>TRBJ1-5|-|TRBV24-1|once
CATSASGEPQHF
TGTGCCACCAGCGCTTCGGGAGAGCCCCAGCATTTT
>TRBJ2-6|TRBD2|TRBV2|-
CASSDPPGGGATGANVLTF
TGTGCCAGCAGTGATCCCCCCGGGGGGGGCGCGACAGGGGCCAACGTCCTGACTTTC
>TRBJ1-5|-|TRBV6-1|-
CASSEMRGTQRLPQHF
TGTGCCAGCAGTGAAATGCGGGGGACCCAGAGACTGCCCCAGCATTTT
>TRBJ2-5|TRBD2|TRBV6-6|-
CASRPPGLARETQYF
TGTGCCAGCAGACCCCCGGGACTAGCAAGGGAGACCCAGTACTTC
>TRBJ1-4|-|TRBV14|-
CASSQDSGVLNEKLFF
TGTGCCAGCAGCCAAGATTCAGGGGTCCTTAATGAAAAACTGTTTTTT
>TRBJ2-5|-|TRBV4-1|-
CASSRSEGDQETQYF
TGCGCCAGCAGCAGATCCGAGGGGGACCAAGAGACCCAGTACTTC
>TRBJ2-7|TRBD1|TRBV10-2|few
CASYRDSSYEQYF
TGCGCCAGTTACCGGGACAGCTCCTACGAGCAGTACTTC
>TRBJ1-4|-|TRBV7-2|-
CASSYGAGATNEKLFF
TGTGCCAGCAGCTACGGCGCCGGGGCAACTAATGAAAAACTGTTTTTT
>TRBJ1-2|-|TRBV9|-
CASSVVSGISNYGYTF
TGTGCCAGCAGCGTAGTTTCGGGGATATCTAACTATGGCTACACCTTC
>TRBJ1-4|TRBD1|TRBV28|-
CASSLFGTGGGEKLFF
TGTGCCAGCAGTTTATTTGGGACAGGGGGGGGTGAAAAACTGTTTTTT
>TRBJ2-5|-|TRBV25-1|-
CASTRTAQGETQYF
TGTGCCAGTACCCGGACAGCCCAGGGAGAGACCCAGTACTTC
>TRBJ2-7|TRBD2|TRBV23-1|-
CASPLGEAGAGEQYF
TGCGCCAGCCCCCTTGGGGAAGCGGGAGCGGGCGAGCAGTACTTC
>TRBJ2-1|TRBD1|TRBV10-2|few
CASRSPDRGRDEQFF
TGCGCCAGCAGAAGTCCGGACAGGGGTCGAGATGAGCAGTTCTTC
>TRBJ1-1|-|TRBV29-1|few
CSVEGQGLGNTEAFF
TGCAGCGTTGAAGGTCAGGGGCTCGGGAACACTGAAGCTTTCTTT
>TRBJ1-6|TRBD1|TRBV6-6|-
CASSRITGANSPLHF
TGTGCCAGCAGTCGAATCACAGGGGCTAATTCACCCCTCCACTTT
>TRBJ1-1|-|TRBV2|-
CASGARTPNTEAFF
TGTGCCAGCGGCGCTCGGACACCGAACACTGAAGCTTTCTTT
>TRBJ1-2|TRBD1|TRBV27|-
CASSLTGGARVSYGYTF
TGTGCCAGCAGTTTAACAGGGGGCGCAAGGGTCAGCTATGGCTACACCTTC
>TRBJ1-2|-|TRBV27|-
CASSSGRDRLELNWGYTF
TGTGCCAGCAGTTCGGGGAGAGATAGGCTCGAATTAAACTGGGGCTACACCTTC
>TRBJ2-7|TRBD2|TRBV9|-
CASSPTGLVGRSEQYF
TGTGCCAGCAGCCCAACAGGACTAGTAGGACGGAGCGAGCAGTACTTC
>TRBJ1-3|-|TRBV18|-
CASSHAQGNTIYF
TGTGCCAGCTCTCACGCCCAGGGAAACACCATATATTTT
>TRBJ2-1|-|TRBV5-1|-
CASSLTSGQYNEQFF
TGCGCCAGCAGCTTGACCAGCGGGCAGTACAATGAGCAGTTCTTC
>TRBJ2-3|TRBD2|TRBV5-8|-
CASRRSGALSTDTQYF
TGTGCCAGCAGGCGGAGCGGGGCCCTTAGCACAGATACGCAGTATTTT